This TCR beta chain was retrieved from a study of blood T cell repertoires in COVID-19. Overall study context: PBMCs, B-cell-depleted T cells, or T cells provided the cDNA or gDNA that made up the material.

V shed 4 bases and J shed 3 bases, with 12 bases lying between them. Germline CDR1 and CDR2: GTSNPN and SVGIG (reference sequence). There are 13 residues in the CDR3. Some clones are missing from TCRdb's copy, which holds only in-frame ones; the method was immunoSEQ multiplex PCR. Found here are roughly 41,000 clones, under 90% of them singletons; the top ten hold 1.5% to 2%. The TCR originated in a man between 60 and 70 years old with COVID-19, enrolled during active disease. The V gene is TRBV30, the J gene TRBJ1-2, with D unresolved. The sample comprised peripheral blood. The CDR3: CAWTDYWDYGYTF. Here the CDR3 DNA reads TGTGCCTGGACGGACTATTGGGACTATGGCTACACCTTC. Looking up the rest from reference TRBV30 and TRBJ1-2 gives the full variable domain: SQTIHQWPATLVQPVGSPLSLECTVEGTSNPNLYWYRQAAGRGLQLLFYSVGIGQISSEVPQNLSASRPQDRQFILSSKKLLLSDSGFYLCAWTDYWDYGYTFGSGTRLTVV.